This T cell receptor beta chain emerged from a study of blood T cell repertoires in COVID-19. Germline lookup yields CDR1 SGHDT and CDR2 YYEEEE. With 0 bases removed from V and 3 bases from J, the gap between germline ends came to 12 bases. CDR3 length: 16 amino acids. Seattle enrolled patients during active infection and tracked them longitudinally. In the authors' workflow: Estimation of nucleated cell counts relied on the amplification of reference gene primers. Some clones are missing from TCRdb's copy, which holds only in-frame ones; the method was immunoSEQ multiplex PCR. V and J calls and clone size are as listed in that table; D and trimming were resolved from the DNA. The table lists approximately 400,000 clones, about 91% of them singletons.

This clonotype originated in a woman between 45 and 65 years old with COVID-19, enrolled during active disease. This chain connects TRBV5-6 to TRBJ2-2, with D maybe TRBD2 (6 bases). Source material: peripheral blood. CDR3 coding DNA: TGTGCCAGCAGCTTGGGCGGGGCTTATTACACCGGGGAGCTGTTTTTT. It translates to CASSLGGAYYTGELFF. The full variable domain, with the rest looked up from reference TRBV5-6 and TRBJ2-2, is DAGVTQSPTHLIKTRGQQVTLRCSPKSGHDTVSWYQQALGQGPQFIFQYYEEEERQRGNFPDRFSGHQFPNYSSELNVNALLLGDSALYLCASSLGGAYYTGELFFGEGSRLTVL.